This section outlines one TCR beta chain sequence together with its context. The data were obtained in a study of blood T cell repertoires in COVID-19. Study details: Acute and convalescent COVID-19 specimens originated in the United States, Italy and Spain. In each case, the material was cDNA or gDNA derived from T cells, B-cell-depleted T cells, or PBMCs.

Profiling relied on immunoSEQ multiplex PCR, and the TCRdb table lists in-frame clones only, not all of them. The top ten hold 1% of the sample, which has about 310,000 clones, roughly 87% seen once. The receptor's source is a man between 50 and 59 years old with active or convalescent COVID-19. What was sequenced was peripheral blood.

CDR3 sequence (DNA): TGTGCCAGCACTTTGACAGATACGCAGTATTTT. It codes for CASTLTDTQYF. The chain carries TRBV18 and TRBJ2-3; D gene ambiguous. Trimming stripped 8 bases from V and 3 bases from J, with 6 bases between. This CDR3 has 11 residues. Germline assignment: CDR1 KGHSH and CDR2 LQKENI.